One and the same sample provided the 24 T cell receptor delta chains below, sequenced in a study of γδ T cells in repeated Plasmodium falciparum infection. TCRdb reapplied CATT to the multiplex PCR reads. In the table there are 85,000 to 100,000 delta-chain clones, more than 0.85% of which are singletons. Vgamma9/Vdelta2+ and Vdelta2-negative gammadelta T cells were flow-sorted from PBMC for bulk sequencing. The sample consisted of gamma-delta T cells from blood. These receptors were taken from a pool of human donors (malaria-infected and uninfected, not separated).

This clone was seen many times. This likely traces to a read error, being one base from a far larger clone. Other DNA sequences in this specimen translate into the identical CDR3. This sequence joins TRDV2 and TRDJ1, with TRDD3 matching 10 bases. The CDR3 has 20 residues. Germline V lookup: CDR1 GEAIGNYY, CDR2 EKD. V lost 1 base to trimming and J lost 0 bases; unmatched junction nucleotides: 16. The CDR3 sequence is CACDTNFPGDTTPYTDKLIF. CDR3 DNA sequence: TGTGCCTGTGACACTAATTTTCCGGGGGATACGACTCCGTACACCGATAAACTCATCTTT.

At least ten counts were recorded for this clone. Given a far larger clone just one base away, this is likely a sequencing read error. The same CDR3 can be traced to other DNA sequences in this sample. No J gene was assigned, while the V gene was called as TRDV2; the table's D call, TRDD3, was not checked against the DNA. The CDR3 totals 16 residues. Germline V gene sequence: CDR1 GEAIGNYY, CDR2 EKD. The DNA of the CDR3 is TGTGCCTGTGACACGGTGGGAGGGGGACCCACCGATAAGCTCATCTTT. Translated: CACDTVGGGPTDKLIF.

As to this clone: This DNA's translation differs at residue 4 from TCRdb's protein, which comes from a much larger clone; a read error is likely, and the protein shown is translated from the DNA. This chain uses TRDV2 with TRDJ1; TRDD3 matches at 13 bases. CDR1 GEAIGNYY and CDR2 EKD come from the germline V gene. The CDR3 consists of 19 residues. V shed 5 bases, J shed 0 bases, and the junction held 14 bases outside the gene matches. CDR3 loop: CACAPVLGDTPLYTDKLIF. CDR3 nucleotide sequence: TGTGCCTGTGCCCCTGTACTGGGGGATACGCCTTTGTACACCGATAAACTCATCTTT.

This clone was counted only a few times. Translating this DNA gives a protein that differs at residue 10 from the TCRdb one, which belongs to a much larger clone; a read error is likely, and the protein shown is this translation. The CDR3 DNA reads as TGTGCCTGTGACAAGGAGCGGGGGGATGCCGATAAACTCATCTTT. Its protein is CACDKERGDADKLIF. This chain links TRDV2 with TRDJ1, with 7 nucleotides matching TRDD3. TCRdb does not report a J gene; here it was assigned by matching the DNA to germline references. The CDR3 contains 15 residues. V was clipped by 2 bases and J by 3 bases; unmatched bases: 8. Germline V CDR1 and CDR2: GEAIGNYY, EKD.

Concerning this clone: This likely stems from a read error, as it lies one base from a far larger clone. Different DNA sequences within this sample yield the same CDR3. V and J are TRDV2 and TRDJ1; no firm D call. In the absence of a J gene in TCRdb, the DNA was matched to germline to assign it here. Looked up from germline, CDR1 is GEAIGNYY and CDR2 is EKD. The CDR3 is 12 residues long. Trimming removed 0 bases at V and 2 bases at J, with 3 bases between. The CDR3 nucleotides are TGTGCCTGTGACACCGGGACCGATAAACTCATCTTT. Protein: CACDTGTDKLIF.

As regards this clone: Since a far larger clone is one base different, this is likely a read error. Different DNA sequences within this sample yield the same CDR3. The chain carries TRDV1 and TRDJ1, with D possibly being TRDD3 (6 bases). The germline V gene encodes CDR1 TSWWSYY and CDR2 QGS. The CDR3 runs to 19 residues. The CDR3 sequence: CALGECRDPWGANTDKLIF. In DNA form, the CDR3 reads TGTGCTCTTGGGGAATGTAGGGACCCATGGGGGGCCAACACCGATAAACTCATCTTC.

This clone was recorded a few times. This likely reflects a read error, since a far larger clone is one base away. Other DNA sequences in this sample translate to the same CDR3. The CDR3 coding sequence is TGTGCTCTTGGGCTCCCCCTGGGCTCTCTCCGGTACACCGATAAACTCATCTTC. Its translation: CALGLPLGSLRYTDKLIF. With the J gene uncalled, the V gene is TRDV1. CDR1 and CDR2 (germline): TSWWSYY, QGS. The CDR3 totals 18 residues.

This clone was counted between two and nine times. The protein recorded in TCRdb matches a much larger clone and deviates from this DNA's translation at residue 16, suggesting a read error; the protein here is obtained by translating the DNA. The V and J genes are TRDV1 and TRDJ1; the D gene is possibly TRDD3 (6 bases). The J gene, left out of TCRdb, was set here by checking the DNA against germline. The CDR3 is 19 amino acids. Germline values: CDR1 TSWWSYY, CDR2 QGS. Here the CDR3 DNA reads TGTGCTCTCTCCCCCGGCGGGGGACGCGATCCTTGGTACACCGATAGACTCATCTTT. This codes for CALSPGGGRDPWYTDRLIF.

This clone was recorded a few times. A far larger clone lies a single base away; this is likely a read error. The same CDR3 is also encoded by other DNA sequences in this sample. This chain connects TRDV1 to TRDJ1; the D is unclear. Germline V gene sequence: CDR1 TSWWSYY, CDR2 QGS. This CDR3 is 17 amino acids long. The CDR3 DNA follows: TGTGCTCTTGGGGAACGTACGTTAGGGTTCCCCACCGATAAGCTCATCTTT. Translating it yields CALGERTLGFPTDKLIF.

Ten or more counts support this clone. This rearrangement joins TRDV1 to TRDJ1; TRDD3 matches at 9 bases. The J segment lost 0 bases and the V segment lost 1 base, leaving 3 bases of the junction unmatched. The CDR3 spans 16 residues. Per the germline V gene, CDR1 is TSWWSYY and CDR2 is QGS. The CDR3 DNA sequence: TGTGCTCTTGGGGAACCGGGGATACGGAACACCGATAAACTCATCTTT. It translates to CALGEPGIRNTDKLIF.

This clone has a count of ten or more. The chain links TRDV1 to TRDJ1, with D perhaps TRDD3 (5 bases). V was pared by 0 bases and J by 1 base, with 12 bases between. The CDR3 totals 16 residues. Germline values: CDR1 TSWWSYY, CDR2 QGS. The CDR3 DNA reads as TGTGCTCTTGGGGAACTAGGGTGCACTGGCACCGATAAACTCATCTTT. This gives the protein CALGELGCTGTDKLIF.

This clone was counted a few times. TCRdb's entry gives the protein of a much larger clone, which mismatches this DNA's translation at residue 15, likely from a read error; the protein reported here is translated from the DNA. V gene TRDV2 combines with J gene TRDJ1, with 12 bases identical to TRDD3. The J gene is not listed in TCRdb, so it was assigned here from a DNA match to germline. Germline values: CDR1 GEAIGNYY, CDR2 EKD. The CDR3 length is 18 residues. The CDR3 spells CACDALLGDTTGTDTLIF. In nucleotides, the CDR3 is TGTGCCTGTGACGCATTACTGGGGGATACTACGGGCACCGATACACTCATCTTT.

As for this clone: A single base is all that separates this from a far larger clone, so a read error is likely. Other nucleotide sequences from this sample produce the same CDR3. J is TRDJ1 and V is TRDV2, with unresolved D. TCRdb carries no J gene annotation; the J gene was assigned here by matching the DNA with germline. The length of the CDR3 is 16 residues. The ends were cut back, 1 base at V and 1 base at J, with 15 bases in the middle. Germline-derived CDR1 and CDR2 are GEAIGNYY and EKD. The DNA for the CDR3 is TGTGCCTGTGACACTATTCTCCGCAAGGCCACCGATAAACTCATCTTT. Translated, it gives CACDTILRKATDKLIF.

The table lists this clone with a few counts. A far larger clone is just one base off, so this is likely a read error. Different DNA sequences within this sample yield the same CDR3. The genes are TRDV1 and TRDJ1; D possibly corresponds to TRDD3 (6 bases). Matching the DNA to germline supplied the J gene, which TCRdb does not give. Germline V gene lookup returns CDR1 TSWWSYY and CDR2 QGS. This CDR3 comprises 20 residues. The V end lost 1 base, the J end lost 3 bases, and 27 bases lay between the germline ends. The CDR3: CALGEQRGSPRWDKADKLIF. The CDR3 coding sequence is TGTGCTCTTGGGGAACAGAGGGGCTCCCCACGATGGGATAAAGCCGATAAACTCATCTTT.

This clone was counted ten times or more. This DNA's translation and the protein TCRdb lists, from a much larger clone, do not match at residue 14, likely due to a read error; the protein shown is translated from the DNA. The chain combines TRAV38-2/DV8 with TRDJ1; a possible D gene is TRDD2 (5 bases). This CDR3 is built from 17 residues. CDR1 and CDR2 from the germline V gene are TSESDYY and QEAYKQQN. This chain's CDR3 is CAYSDRTLHSNTDELIF. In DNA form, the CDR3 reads TGTGCTTATAGCGACCGAACCCTTCACTCTAACACCGATGAACTCATCTTT.

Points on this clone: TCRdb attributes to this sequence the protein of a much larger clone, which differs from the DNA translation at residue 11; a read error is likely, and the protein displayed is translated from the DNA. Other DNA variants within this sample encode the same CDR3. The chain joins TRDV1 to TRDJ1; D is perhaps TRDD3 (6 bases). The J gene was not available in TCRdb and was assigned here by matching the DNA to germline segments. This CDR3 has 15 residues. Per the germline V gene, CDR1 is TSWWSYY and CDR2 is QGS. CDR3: CALGEVEDTTEKLIF. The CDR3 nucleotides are TGTGCTCTTGGGGAAGTAGAGGATACAACCGAAAAACTCATCTTT.

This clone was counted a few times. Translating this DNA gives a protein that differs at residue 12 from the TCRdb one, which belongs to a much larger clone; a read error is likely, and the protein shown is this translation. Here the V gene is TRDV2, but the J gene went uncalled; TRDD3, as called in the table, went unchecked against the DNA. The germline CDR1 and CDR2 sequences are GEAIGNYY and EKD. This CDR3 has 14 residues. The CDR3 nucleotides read TGTGCCTGTGACGGGATACGGAAAACCGATAAACCCATCTTT. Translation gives CACDGIRKTDKPIF.

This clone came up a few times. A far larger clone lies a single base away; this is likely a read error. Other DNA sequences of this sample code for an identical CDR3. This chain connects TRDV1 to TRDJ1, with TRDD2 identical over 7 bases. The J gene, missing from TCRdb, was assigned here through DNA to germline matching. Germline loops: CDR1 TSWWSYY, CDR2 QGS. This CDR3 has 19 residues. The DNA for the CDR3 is TGTGCCCTTTCCTACCGGGATGGTAGAGGGTTACAGTACACCGATAAACTCATCTTT. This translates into CALSYRDGRGLQYTDKLIF.

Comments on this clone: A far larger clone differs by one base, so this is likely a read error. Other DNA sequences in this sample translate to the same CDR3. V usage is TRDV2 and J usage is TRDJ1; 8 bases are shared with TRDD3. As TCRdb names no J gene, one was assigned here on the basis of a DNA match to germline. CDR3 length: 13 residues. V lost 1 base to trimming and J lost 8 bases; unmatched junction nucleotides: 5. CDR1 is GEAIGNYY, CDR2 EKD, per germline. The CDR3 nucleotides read TGTGCCTGTGACACTTTAGGGGATACAAAACTCATCTTT. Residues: CACDTLGDTKLIF.

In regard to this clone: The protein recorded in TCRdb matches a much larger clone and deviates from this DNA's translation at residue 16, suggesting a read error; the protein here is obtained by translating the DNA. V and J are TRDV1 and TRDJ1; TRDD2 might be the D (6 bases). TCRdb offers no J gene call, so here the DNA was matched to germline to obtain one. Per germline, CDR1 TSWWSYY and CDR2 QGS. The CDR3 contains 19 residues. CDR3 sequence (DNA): TGTGCTCTTGGGGAACTTGTACTTCCTCCCGGATGGAACACCGATAGACTCATCTTT. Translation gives CALGELVLPPGWNTDRLIF.

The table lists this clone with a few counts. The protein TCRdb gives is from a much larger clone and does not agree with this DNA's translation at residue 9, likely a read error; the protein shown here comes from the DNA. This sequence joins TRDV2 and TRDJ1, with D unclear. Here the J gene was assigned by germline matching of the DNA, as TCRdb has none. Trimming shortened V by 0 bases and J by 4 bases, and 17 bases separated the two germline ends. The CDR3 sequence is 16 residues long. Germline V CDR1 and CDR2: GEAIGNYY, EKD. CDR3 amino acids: CACDTVSRIGDDKLIF. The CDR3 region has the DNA TGTGCCTGTGACACCGTATCCCGTATTGGAGACGATAAACTCATCTTT.

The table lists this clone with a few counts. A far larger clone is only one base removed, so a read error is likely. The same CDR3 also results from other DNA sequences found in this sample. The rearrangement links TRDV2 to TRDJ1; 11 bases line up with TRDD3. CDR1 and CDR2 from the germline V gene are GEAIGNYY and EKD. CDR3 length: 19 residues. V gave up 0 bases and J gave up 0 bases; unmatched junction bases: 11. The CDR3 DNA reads TGTGCCTGTGACACCGTTGTCCTGGGGGATACTCGCTACACCGATAAACTCATCTTT. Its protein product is CACDTVVLGDTRYTDKLIF.

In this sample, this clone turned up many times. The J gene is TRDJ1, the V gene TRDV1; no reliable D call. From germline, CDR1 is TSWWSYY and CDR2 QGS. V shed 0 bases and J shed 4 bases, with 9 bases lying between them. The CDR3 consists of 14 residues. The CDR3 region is CALGELLHDDKLIF. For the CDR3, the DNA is TGTGCTCTTGGGGAACTTCTCCACGACGATAAACTCATCTTT.

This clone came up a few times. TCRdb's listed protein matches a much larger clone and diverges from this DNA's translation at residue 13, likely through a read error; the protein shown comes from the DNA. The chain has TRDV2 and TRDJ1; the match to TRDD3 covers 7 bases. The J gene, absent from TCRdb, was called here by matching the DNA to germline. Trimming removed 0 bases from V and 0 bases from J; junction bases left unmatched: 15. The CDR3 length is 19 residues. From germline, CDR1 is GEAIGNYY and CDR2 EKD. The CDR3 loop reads CACDTVSPGGGQHTDKLIF. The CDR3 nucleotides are TGTGCCTGTGACACCGTTTCCCCTGGGGGGGGCCAGCACACCGATAAACTCATCTTT.